The clone carrying this T cell receptor beta chain was seen only a few times. Its antigen is unknown. The record originates from a study of blood T cells in healthy people across ages. The study's findings and limits: More naive CD4+ cells and higher diversity marked long-lived donors relative to aged donors. As naive T cell percentage varied, TCR beta diversity correlated strongly with it.

Total RNA was isolated from each sample in quantities of at least 5 micrograms. The authors ran a second PCR of 7 to 11 cycles using a sample-barcoded 5' primer and a J-beta primer mix. Carrying 12 random nucleotides, a template-switch adaptor labeled each individual cDNA molecule. One entry per CDR3 protein, called by TCRdb with MiXCR from the 5' RACE reads. This repertoire shows some 1,500,000 distinct CDR3 sequences, approximately 43% found once; its top ten account for less than 5%. The germline V gene encodes CDR1 MNHEY and CDR2 SVGAGI. V lost 6 bases and J 4 bases, leaving 16 bases between the germline ends. There are 15 residues in the CDR3.

The rearrangement links TRBV6-5 to TRBJ2-1; the D gene is possibly TRBD2 (6 bases). This receptor was obtained from a woman younger than 30 in good health. The sequencing input was blood. Written as DNA, the CDR3 is TGTGCCAGCAGGGCTGTAGCGGTTGGGTACAATGAGCAGTTCTTC. It encodes CASRAVAVGYNEQFF.